The 18 T cell receptor beta chains below were found in one sample sequenced in a study of CD8+CD57+ T cells in acquired aplastic anemia. The template used for profiling TCR beta VDJ and CDR3 was genomic DNA. From the reads, TCRdb called clonotypes with MiXCR, one entry per CDR3 protein. The sample includes over 150,000 distinct CDR3 sequences, about 53% of them seen just once. Source material: sorted CD4+, CD8+, or CD8+CD57+ T cells (not recorded which) from PBMCs. Receptors originate from a human donor in good health, serving as a control.

This clonotype occurred many times. V and J are TRBV5-8 and TRBJ1-2, with D possibly matching TRBD1 (6 bases). The CDR3 loop spans 15 amino acids. Trimming stripped 0 bases from V and 3 bases from J, with 12 bases between. CDR1 is SGHTS and CDR2 is YDEGEE in the germline V gene. This CDR3 reads CASSLEVQGDYGYTF. CDR3 in DNA: TGTGCCAGCAGCTTGGAAGTACAGGGTGACTATGGCTACACCTTC.

As to this clonotype: The DNA is left out, because the CDR3 cannot be placed on it with certainty; the CDR3 is given as TCRdb lists it. The V gene is TRBV7-3, the J gene TRBJ2-1; the table assigns TRBD2, which was not confirmed against the DNA. The CDR3 has 22 amino acids, counting both end residues. Germline V gene lookup returns CDR1 SGHTA and CDR2 FQGTGA. CDR3 amino acids: CASSFYICSARDPSGGDNEQFF.

The J gene is TRBJ2-1, the V gene TRBV29-1, with TRBD2 matching over 9 bases. Unmatched junction bases numbered 5, after V lost 7 bases and J lost 4 bases. CDR1 is SQVTM, CDR2 ANQGSEA, per germline. The CDR3 has 13 residues. CDR3 in DNA: TGCAGCGGGCGGACTAGCGAGTACAATGAGCAGTTCTTC. It yields the protein CSGRTSEYNEQFF.

J is TRBJ1-3 and V is TRBV5-6; possible D gene TRBD1, 5 bases. Germline loops: CDR1 SGHDT, CDR2 YYEEEE. This CDR3 comprises 15 residues. V was pared by 0 bases and J by 0 bases, with 7 bases between. CDR3 sequence (DNA): TGTGCCAGCAGCTTGGTGACAGCCTCTGGAAACACCATATATTTT. Its protein product is CASSLVTASGNTIYF.

The table lists this clonotype with a few counts. The gene calls are TRBV5-6 and TRBJ1-1; a possible D gene is TRBD1 (5 bases). This CDR3 is 13 amino acids long. Germline CDR1 is SGHDT and CDR2 is YYEEEE. Trimming cost V 3 bases and J 5 bases, with 11 bases left between them. The CDR3, as DNA: TGTGCCAGCAGCTGGGACGCTGCTACTGAAGCTTTCTTT. Amino acids: CASSWDAATEAFF.

This chain links TRBV15 with TRBJ2-3, with 7 bases that match TRBD1. CDR1 is LNHNV, CDR2 YYDKDF, per germline (reference sequence). The trim removed 1 base at V and 4 bases at J, leaving 2 bases unmatched. CDR3 size: 14 residues. The CDR3 DNA reads TGTGCCACCAGCAGAGGAACAGGGGCAGATACGCAGTATTTT. Protein product: CATSRGTGADTQYF.

This chain connects TRBV10-3 to TRBJ1-6; TRBD1 might be the D (5 bases). In germline, CDR1 is ENHRY, CDR2 SYGVKD. The CDR3 is 11 residues long. V dropped 4 bases and J dropped 19 bases, with 14 bases sitting between them. The CDR3 sequence is CAISAGTEPHF. CDR3 nucleotides: TGTGCCATCAGTGCGGGGACGGAACCGCACTTT.

This chain joins TRBV15 and TRBJ2-7; possibly TRBD2 for D (6 bases). Germline-derived CDR1 and CDR2 are LNHNV and YYDKDF (reference sequence). The CDR3 has 15 amino acids. Trimming took 6 bases from V and 1 from J, leaving 16 bases between them. The DNA for the CDR3 is TGTGCCACCAGAGGATCAGGGAGGCCGTCCTACGAGCAGTACTTC. Translation gives CATRGSGRPSYEQYF.

Details on this clonotype: Likely a read error: the CDR3 ends without its conserved phenylalanine or tryptophan. No DNA is shown, since the ends of the CDR3 on it are uncertain; the CDR3 is the one TCRdb lists. The CDR3 reads CASSERRGQPTI. V is TRBV7-2 and J is TRBJ2-7; TRBD1 is the table's D call, not checked against the DNA. Germline CDR1 SGHTA, CDR2 FQGNSA. The CDR3 is 12 residues long, counting both termini.

With regard to this clonotype: An end of the junction does not agree with germline; a read error may underlie this. The CDR3 protein is CDWSSDVCSSDLLPATYEQYF. The CDR3 DNA is TGTGACTGGAGTTCAGACGTGTGCTCTTCCGATCTCTTACCTGCGACCTACGAGCAGTACTTC. The J gene is TRBJ2-7, the V gene TRBV30; no clear D. The length of the CDR3 is 21 residues. Germline V lookup: CDR1 GTSNPN, CDR2 SVGIG (reference sequence).

This sequence joins TRBV7-2 and TRBJ1-2, with 8 bases identical to TRBD1. V trimming: 5 bases; J trimming: 12 bases; junction bases outside the gene matches: 11. CDR3 length: 13 residues. Germline CDR1 is SGHTA and CDR2 is FQGNSA. CDR3 in DNA: TGTGCCAGCAGCAAGAAACAGGGGGAGTTGGACACCTTC. It translates to CASSKKQGELDTF.

The table lists this clonotype with many counts. The chain carries TRBV19 and TRBJ1-2; 12 bases align to TRBD1. The CDR3 has 14 amino acids. The germline gives CDR1 LNHDA, CDR2 SQIVND (reference sequence). V lost 7 bases, J lost 7 bases, and 7 bases stayed unmatched. CDR3 in DNA: TGTGCCAGTAATAACCGGGACAGGGGGCTTGGCTACACCTTC. This sequence encodes CASNNRDRGLGYTF.

The sample holds many counts of this clonotype. The germline gene is not matched at one end of the junction; a read error may be the cause. V gene TRBV7-7 combines with J gene TRBJ1-1; perhaps TRBD1 as D (5 bases). Germline V gene data show CDR1 as SSHAT and CDR2 as FNYEAQ (reference sequence). There are 15 residues in the CDR3. The CDR3 sequence is CASSLIKGHNTEAFF. CDR3 nucleotides: TGTGCTAGCAGCTTAATTAAGGGGCACAACACTGAAGCTTTCTTT.

At least ten counts were recorded for this clonotype. V gene TRBV6-2 or TRBV6-3 combines with J gene TRBJ1-2, with D unresolved. The CDR3 sequence is 13 residues long. Trimming pared 2 bases from V and 1 base from J, leaving 5 bases between. The germline V gene has CDR1 MNHEY and CDR2 SVGEGT. The CDR3, as DNA: TGTGCCAGCAGTTACAGGAGTAACTATGGCTACACCTTC. The encoded protein is CASSYRSNYGYTF.

This clonotype was found many times. This chain links TRBV9 with TRBJ2-5; D unresolved. Per germline, CDR1 SGDLS and CDR2 YYNGEE. The V end was cut by 0 bases, the J end by 5 bases, with 8 bases between. This CDR3 contains 13 residues. CDR3: CASSVAPKETQYF. The DNA for the CDR3 is TGTGCCAGCAGCGTAGCCCCAAAGGAGACCCAGTACTTC.

This clonotype showed up just a few times. This chain connects TRBV15 to TRBJ1-1; no clear D. V was cut by 0 bases and J by 7 bases, with 12 bases left in between. Per the germline V gene, CDR1 is LNHNV and CDR2 is YYDKDF (reference sequence). The CDR3 has 14 residues. The CDR3 region is CATSREVGKGEAFF. CDR3 nucleotide sequence: TGTGCCACCAGCAGAGAGGTAGGGAAGGGTGAAGCTTTCTTT.

CDR3 in amino acids: CASSPTHPSGQETQYF. The CDR3 coding sequence is TGTGCCAGCAGCCCTACTCACCCTAGCGGGCAAGAGACCCAGTACTTC. V is TRBV7-2 and J is TRBJ2-5; 8 nucleotides match TRBD2. The V gene's germline CDR1 is SGHTA and CDR2 FQGNSA. This CDR3 is 16 amino acids long. V was pared by 5 bases and J by 2 bases, with 10 bases of the junction left unmatched.

The genes are TRBV10-3 and TRBJ2-7, with 8 bases lining up with TRBD1. Looked up from germline, CDR1 is ENHRY and CDR2 is SYGVKD. This CDR3 is 14 amino acids long. V gave up 6 bases and J gave up 0 bases; unmatched junction bases: 4. CDR3 protein: CAISSTGVSYEQYF. In DNA form, the CDR3 reads TGTGCCATCAGCTCGACAGGGGTCTCCTACGAGCAGTACTTC.